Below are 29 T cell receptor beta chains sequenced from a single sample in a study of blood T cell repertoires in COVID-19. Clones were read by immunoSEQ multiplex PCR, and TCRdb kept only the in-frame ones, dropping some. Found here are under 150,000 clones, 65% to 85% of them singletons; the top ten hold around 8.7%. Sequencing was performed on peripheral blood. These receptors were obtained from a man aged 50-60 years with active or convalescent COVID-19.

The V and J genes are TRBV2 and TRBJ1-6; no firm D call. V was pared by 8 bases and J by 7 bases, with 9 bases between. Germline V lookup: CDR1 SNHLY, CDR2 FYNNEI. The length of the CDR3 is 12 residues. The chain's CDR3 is CASGVGNSPLHF. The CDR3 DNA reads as TGTGCCAGCGGAGTTGGAAATTCACCCCTCCACTTT.

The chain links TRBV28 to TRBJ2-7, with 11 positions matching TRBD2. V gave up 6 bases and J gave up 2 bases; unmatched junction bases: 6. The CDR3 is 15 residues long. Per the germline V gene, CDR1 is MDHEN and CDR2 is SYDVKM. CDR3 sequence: CASSPGLAVPYEQYF. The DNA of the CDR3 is TGTGCCAGCAGCCCGGGACTAGCGGTCCCCTACGAGCAGTACTTC.

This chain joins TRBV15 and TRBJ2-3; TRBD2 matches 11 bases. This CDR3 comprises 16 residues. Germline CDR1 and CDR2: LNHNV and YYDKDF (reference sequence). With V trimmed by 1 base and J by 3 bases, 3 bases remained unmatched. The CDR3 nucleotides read TGTGCCACCAGCAGAGTAACTAGCGGGGGAACAGATACGCAGTATTTT. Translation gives CATSRVTSGGTDTQYF.

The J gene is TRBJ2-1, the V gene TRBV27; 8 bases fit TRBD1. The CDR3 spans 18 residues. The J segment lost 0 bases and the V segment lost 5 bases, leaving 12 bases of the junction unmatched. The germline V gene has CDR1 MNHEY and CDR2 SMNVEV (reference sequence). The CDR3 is CASSNIPGTGDSYNEQFF. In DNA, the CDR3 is TGTGCCAGCAGTAATATTCCCGGGACAGGCGACTCCTACAATGAGCAGTTCTTC.

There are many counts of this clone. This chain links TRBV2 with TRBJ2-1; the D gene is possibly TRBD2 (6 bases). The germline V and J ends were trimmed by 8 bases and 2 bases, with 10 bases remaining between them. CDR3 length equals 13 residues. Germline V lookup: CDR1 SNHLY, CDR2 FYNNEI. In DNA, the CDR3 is TGTGCCAGCGGGAGGACTACCTACAATGAGCAGTTCTTC. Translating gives CASGRTTYNEQFF. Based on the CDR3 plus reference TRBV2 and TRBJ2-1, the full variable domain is EPEVTQTPSHQVTQMGQEVILRCVPISNHLYFYWYRQILGQKVEFLVSFYNNEISEKSEIFDDQFSVERPDGSNFTLKIRSTKLEDSAMYFCASGRTTYNEQFFGPGTRLTVL.

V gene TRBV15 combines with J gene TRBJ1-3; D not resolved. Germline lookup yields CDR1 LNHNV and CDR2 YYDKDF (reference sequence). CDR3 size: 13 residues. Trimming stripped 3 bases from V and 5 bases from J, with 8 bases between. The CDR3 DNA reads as TGTGCCACCAGCAGGGAACTAAGAAACACCATATATTTT. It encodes CATSRELRNTIYF.

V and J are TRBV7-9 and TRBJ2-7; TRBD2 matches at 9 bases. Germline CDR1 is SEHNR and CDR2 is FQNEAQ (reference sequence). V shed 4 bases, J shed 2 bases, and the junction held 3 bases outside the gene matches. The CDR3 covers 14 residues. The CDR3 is CASSSSGITYEQYF. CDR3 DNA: TGTGCCAGCAGCTCTAGCGGGATTACCTACGAGCAGTACTTC.

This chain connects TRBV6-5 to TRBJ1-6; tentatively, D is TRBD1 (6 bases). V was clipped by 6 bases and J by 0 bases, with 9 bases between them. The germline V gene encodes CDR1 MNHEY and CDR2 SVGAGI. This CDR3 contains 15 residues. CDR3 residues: CASRQGPSYNSPLHF. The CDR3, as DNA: TGTGCCAGCAGACAGGGCCCCTCCTATAATTCACCCCTCCACTTT.

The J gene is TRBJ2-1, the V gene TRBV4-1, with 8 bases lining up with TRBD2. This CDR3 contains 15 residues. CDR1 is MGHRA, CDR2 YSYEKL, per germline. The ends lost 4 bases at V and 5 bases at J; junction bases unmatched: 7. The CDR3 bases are TGCGCCAGCAGCCTGCGGGAGGCCTTCGACAATGAGCAGTTCTTC. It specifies CASSLREAFDNEQFF.

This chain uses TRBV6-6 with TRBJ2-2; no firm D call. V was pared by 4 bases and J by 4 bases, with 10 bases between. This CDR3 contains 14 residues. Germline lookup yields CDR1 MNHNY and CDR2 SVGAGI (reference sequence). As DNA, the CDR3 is TGTGCCAGCAGTTGGGTGACGGGCACCGGGGAGCTGTTTTTT. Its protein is CASSWVTGTGELFF.

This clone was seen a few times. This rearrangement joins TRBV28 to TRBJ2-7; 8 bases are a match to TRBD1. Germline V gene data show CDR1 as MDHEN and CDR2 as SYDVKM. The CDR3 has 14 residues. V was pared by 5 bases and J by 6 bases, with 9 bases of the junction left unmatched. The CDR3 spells CASSPPGQAGEQYF. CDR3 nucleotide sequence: TGTGCCAGCAGTCCACCGGGACAGGCGGGCGAGCAGTACTTC.

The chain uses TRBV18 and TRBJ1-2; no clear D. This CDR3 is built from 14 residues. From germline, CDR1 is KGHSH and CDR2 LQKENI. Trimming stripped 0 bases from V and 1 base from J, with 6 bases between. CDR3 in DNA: TGTGCCAGCTCACCACCCAACATTAACTATGGCTACACCTTC. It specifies CASSPPNINYGYTF.

CDR3 DNA sequence: TGTGCCAGCAGTGAAGAGAAGGGGTGGCGATCACCCCTCCACTTT. Its protein is CASSEEKGWRSPLHF. The chain combines TRBV2 with TRBJ1-6; the D gene is possibly TRBD1 (5 bases). The CDR3 has 15 amino acids. V lost 1 base and J lost 10, with 14 bases in between. Germline V lookup: CDR1 SNHLY, CDR2 FYNNEI.

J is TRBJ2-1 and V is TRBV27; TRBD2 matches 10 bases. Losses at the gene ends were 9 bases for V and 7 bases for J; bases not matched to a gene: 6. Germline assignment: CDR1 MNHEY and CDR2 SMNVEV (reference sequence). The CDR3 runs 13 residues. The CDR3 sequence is CASSVSGRNEQFF. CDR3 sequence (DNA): TGTGCCAGTTCGGTTAGCGGGAGGAATGAGCAGTTCTTC.

The CDR3 sequence is CASSLMSLNTDTQYF. As DNA, the CDR3 is TGTGCCAGCAGTTTAATGTCTCTTAACACAGATACGCAGTATTTT. V usage is TRBV27 and J usage is TRBJ2-3, with no clear D. Trimming removed 2 bases at V and 2 bases at J, with 11 bases between. Germline V gene data show CDR1 as MNHEY and CDR2 as SMNVEV (reference sequence). This CDR3 region has 15 residues.

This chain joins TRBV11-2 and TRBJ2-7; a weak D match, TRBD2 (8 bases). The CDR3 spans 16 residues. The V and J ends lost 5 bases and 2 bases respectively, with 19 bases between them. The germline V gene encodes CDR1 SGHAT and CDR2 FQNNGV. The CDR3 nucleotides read TGTGCCAGCAGCCCCCGGGCAGGGGGACTAGCCTACGAGCAGTACTTC. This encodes CASSPRAGGLAYEQYF.

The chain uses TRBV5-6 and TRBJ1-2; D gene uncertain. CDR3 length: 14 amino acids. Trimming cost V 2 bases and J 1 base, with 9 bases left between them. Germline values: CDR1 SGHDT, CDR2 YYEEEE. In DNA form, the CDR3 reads TGTGCCAGCAGCTTTGGGCACTTTAACTATGGCTACACCTTC. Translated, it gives CASSFGHFNYGYTF.

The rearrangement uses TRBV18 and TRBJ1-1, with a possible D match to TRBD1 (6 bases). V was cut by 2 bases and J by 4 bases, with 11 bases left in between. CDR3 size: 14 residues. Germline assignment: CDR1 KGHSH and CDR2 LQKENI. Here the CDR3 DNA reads TGTGCCAGCTCACCAGGAGGGGGGGCCACTGAAGCTTTCTTT. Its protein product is CASSPGGGATEAFF.

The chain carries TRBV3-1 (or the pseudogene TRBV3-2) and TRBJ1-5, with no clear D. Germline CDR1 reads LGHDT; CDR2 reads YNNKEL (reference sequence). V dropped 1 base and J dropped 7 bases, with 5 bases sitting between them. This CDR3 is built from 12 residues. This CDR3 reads CASSQGQQPQHF. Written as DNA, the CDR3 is TGTGCCAGCAGCCAAGGGCAGCAGCCCCAGCATTTT.

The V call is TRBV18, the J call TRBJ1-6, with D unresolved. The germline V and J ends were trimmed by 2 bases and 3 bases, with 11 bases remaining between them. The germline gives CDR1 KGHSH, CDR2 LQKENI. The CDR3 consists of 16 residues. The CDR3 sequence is CASSPNGALYNSPLHF. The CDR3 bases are TGTGCCAGCTCACCAAATGGAGCCCTCTATAATTCACCCCTCCACTTT.

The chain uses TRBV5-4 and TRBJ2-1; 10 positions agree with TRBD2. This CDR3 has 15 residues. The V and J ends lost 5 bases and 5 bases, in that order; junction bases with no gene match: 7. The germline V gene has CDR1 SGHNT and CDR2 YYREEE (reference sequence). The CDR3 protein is CASRGLAGVHNEQFF. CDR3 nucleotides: TGTGCCAGCAGAGGCCTAGCGGGAGTTCACAATGAGCAGTTCTTC.

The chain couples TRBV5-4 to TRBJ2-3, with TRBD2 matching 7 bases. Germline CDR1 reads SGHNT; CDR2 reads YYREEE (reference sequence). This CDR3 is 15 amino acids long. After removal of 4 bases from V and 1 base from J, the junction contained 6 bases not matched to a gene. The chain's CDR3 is CASSGLGRGTDTQYF. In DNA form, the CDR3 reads TGTGCCAGCAGCGGACTAGGTCGCGGCACAGATACGCAGTATTTT.

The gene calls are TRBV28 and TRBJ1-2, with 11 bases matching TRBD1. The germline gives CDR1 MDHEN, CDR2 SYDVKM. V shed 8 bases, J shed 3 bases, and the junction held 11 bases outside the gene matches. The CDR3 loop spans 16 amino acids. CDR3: CASGTGQGVSHYGYTF. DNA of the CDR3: TGTGCCAGCGGGACGGGACAGGGGGTTTCACACTATGGCTACACCTTC.

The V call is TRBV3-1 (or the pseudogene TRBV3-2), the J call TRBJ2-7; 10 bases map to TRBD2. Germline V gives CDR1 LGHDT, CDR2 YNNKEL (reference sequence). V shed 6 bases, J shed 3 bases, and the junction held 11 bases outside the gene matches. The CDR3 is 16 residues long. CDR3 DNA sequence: TGTGCCAGCAGTCGAAGTCAACTAGCGGGGAACTACGAGCAGTACTTC. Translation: CASSRSQLAGNYEQYF.

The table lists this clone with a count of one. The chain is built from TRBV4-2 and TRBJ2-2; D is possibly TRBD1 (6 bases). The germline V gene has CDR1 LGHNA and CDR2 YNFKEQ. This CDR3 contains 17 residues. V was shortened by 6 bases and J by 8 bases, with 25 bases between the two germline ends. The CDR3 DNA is TGTGCCAGCAGTCTCACCGCTGGGACACCCTCACAAGGGGAGCTGTTTTTT. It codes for CASSLTAGTPSQGELFF.

The CDR3 reads CASSVGGLAGVGSYNEQFF. The CDR3 nucleotides are TGTGCCAGCAGCGTAGGGGGACTAGCGGGAGTGGGCTCCTACAATGAGCAGTTCTTC. The chain joins TRBV9 to TRBJ2-1; TRBD2 agrees at 14 bases. The CDR3 totals 19 residues. CDR1 is SGDLS and CDR2 is YYNGEE in the germline V gene. After removal of 0 bases from V and 0 bases from J, the junction contained 5 bases not matched to a gene. The entire variable domain, with the rest obtained from reference TRBV9 and TRBJ2-1, is as follows: DSGVTQTPKHLITATGQRVTLRCSPRSGDLSVYWYQQSLDQGLQFLIQYYNGEERAKGNILERFSAQQFPDLHSELNLSSLELGDSALYFCASSVGGLAGVGSYNEQFFGPGTRLTVL.

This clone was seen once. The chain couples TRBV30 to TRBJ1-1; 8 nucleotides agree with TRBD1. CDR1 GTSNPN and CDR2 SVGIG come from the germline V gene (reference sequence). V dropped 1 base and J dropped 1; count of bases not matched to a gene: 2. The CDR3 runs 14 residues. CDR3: CAWSEGQGNTEAFF. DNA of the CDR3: TGTGCCTGGAGTGAAGGACAGGGGAACACTGAAGCTTTCTTT.

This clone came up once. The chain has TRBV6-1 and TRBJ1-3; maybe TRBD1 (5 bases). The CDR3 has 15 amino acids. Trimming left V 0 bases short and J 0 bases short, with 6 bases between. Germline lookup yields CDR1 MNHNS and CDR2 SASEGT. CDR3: CASSEATDSGNTIYF. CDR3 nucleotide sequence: TGTGCCAGCAGTGAAGCGACAGACTCTGGAAACACCATATATTTT.

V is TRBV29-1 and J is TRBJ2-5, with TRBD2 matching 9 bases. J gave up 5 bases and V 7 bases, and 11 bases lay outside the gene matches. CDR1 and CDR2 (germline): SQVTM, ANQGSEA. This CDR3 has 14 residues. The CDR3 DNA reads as TGCAGCGGATTGGGGCTAGCGGGAAGTGAGACCCAGTACTTC. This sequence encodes CSGLGLAGSETQYF.